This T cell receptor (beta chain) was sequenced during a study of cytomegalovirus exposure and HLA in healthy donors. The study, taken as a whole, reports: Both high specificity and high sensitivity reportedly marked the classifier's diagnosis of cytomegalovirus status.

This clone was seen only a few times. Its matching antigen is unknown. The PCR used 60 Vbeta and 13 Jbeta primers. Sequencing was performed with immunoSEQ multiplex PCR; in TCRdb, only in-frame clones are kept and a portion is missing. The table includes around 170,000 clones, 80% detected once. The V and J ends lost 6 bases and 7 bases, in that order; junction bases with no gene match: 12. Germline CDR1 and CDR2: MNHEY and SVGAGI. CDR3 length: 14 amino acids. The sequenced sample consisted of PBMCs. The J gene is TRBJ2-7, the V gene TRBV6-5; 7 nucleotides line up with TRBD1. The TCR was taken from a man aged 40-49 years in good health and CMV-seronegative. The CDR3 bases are TGTGCCAGCAGAGGCCGGGACAGAAGTCAGGAGCAGTACTTC. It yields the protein CASRGRDRSQEQYF.